These 21 T cell receptor beta chains were sequenced from one sample in a study of beta chain features in type 1 diabetes. Investigators reverse transcribed all isolated RNA, so they sequenced expressed TCRB transcripts. TCRdb's table, derived via immunoSEQ multiplex PCR, lists solely in-frame clones and lacks some. The data show around 500,000 clones, 30% seen once. The sample consisted of naive CD4+ T cells from blood. Source of these receptors: a man aged 18 to 29 in good health.

This clone turned up a few times. In the same sample, other DNA sequences code for this CDR3. V and J are TRBV2 and TRBJ2-3, with unresolved D. The CDR3 is made up of 12 amino acids. Germline V gene data show CDR1 as SNHLY and CDR2 as FYNNEI. V lost 4 bases, J lost 2 bases, and 4 bases lay in between. The CDR3 is CASSGLTDTQYF. As DNA, the CDR3 is TGTGCCAGCAGTGGCCTCACAGATACGCAGTATTTT.

This chain links TRBV29-1 with TRBJ2-7; tentatively, D is TRBD2 (5 bases). Trimming took off 3 bases at V and 1 base at J, with 10 bases between the two ends. The germline gives CDR1 SQVTM, CDR2 ANQGSEA. The CDR3 consists of 13 residues. The CDR3: CSVDSGKSYEQYF. In DNA form, the CDR3 reads TGCAGCGTTGACTCGGGGAAATCCTACGAGCAGTACTTC.

This clone showed up just a few times. The gene calls are TRBV25-1 and TRBJ2-7; D is unclear. With 0 bases removed from V and 6 bases from J, the gap between germline ends came to 3 bases. The CDR3 length is 11 residues. Germline loops: CDR1 MGHDK, CDR2 SYGVNS. CDR3 sequence (DNA): TGTGCCAGCAGTGAATATCGCGAGCAGTACTTC. This encodes CASSEYREQYF.

The rearrangement uses TRBV9 and TRBJ1-5; D unclear. CDR3 size: 13 residues. V lost 4 bases and J lost 7, with 12 bases in between. Germline CDR1 and CDR2: SGDLS and YYNGEE. DNA for the CDR3: TGTGCCAGCAGCCCCCGTTCGGAGCAGCCCCAGCATTTT. As protein: CASSPRSEQPQHF.

This clone occurred a few times. The rearrangement joins TRBV6-5 to TRBJ2-1; the match to TRBD1 covers 10 bases. Per germline, CDR1 MNHEY and CDR2 SVGAGI. The CDR3 runs 13 residues. The V gene end was trimmed by 6 bases and the J gene end by 6 bases; junction bases not matched to a gene: 2. CDR3 bases: TGTGCCAGCAGCCGGACAGGGGGCAATGAGCAGTTCTTC. Encoded protein: CASSRTGGNEQFF.

This clone was recorded a few times. V is TRBV10-3 and J is TRBJ1-1; D possibly corresponds to TRBD1 (5 bases). V was trimmed by 8 bases and J by 0 bases, leaving 10 bases between them. CDR3 length: 13 amino acids. From germline, CDR1 is ENHRY and CDR2 SYGVKD. Written as DNA, the CDR3 is TGTGCCATCTCCGGGACGGTGAACACTGAAGCTTTCTTT. Amino acid sequence: CAISGTVNTEAFF.

This clone turned up a few times. The chain is built from TRBV29-1 and TRBJ2-3; 8 bases are shared with TRBD1. Germline CDR1 SQVTM, CDR2 ANQGSEA. V lost 2 bases and J lost 8; bases outside the gene matches: 3. The CDR3 is 12 amino acids. CDR3 sequence (DNA): TGCAGCGTTGAACAGGGGGCGATTACGCAGTATTTT. It yields the protein CSVEQGAITQYF.

This clone was detected only a few times. The chain combines TRBV9 with TRBJ2-5, with TRBD1 matching over 11 bases. Germline lookup yields CDR1 SGDLS and CDR2 YYNGEE. The CDR3 is made up of 15 amino acids. With V trimmed by 6 bases and J by 1 base, 5 bases remained unmatched. CDR3 protein: CASTRTGGFQETQYF. The CDR3 DNA follows: TGTGCCAGCACTAGGACAGGGGGCTTCCAAGAGACCCAGTACTTC.

Worth noting for this clone: The same CDR3 is also encoded by other DNA sequences in this sample. The V and J genes are TRBV7-2 and TRBJ2-7; D is ambiguous. Germline V CDR1 and CDR2: SGHTA, FQGNSA. The germline V and J ends were trimmed by 2 bases and 2 bases, with 7 bases remaining between them. This CDR3 is built from 13 residues. The CDR3 coding sequence is TGTGCCAGCAGCTTAAACTTTCCCTACGAGCAGTACTTC. Its protein product is CASSLNFPYEQYF.

V is TRBV6-6 and J is TRBJ2-2, with D maybe TRBD2 (5 bases). Trimming cost V 8 bases and J 3 bases, with 13 bases left between them. The germline CDR1 and CDR2 sequences are MNHNY and SVGAGI (reference sequence). The CDR3 has 14 amino acids. CDR3 nucleotide sequence: TGTGCCAGCTGGACGTCCGGGGACACCGGGGAGCTGTTTTTT. Translation gives CASWTSGDTGELFF.

The CDR3 region is CASSIRTTDTQYF. The DNA for the CDR3 is TGTGCCAGTAGTATTAGGACCACAGATACGCAGTATTTT. This chain uses TRBV19 with TRBJ2-3; unclear D gene. Trimming took off 3 bases at V and 2 bases at J, with 6 bases between the two ends. CDR3 length equals 13 residues. Germline lookup yields CDR1 LNHDA and CDR2 SQIVND (reference sequence).

The CDR3 region is CASSLRNTRYQETQYF. The CDR3 DNA sequence: TGTGCCAGCAGCTTACGAAATACAAGGTACCAAGAGACCCAGTACTTC. The chain couples TRBV7-9 to TRBJ2-5; D ambiguous. V was trimmed by 2 bases and J by 0 bases, leaving 13 bases between them. From germline, CDR1 is SEHNR and CDR2 FQNEAQ (reference sequence). The CDR3 is made up of 16 amino acids.

The rearrangement uses TRBV10-3 and TRBJ2-1, with unresolved D. Germline V lookup: CDR1 ENHRY, CDR2 SYGVKD. The CDR3 loop spans 12 amino acids. V shed 8 bases and J shed 5 bases, with 10 bases lying between them. This CDR3 is CAIGISNNEQFF. CDR3 DNA sequence: TGTGCCATCGGGATTTCGAACAATGAGCAGTTCTTC.

This clone has more than one count but fewer than ten. The chain links TRBV23-1 to TRBJ2-7, with D possibly matching TRBD1 (6 bases). TRBV23-1 is an open reading frame whose function is uncertain. Trimming removed 10 bases at V and 3 bases at J, with 19 bases between. This CDR3 comprises 14 residues. CDR3 nucleotide sequence: TGCGCCATCCGGCCCCACAGGGTCGGCTACGAGCAGTACTTC. Translation gives CAIRPHRVGYEQYF.

V is TRBV27 and J is TRBJ2-7; no reliable D call. The CDR3 has 11 amino acids. Germline CDR1 is MNHEY and CDR2 is SMNVEV (reference sequence). V shed 4 bases and J shed 0 bases, with 1 base lying between them. In DNA form, the CDR3 reads TGTGCCAGCAGTTCCTCCTACGAGCAGTACTTC. Protein sequence: CASSSSYEQYF.

The rearrangement links TRBV6-5 to TRBJ1-4; the D gene is possibly TRBD1 (5 bases). CDR1 is MNHEY, CDR2 SVGAGI, per germline. The CDR3 has 15 amino acids. V shed 6 bases and J shed 7 bases, with 18 bases lying between them. The CDR3 loop reads CASRPPGLGVEKLFF. The CDR3 DNA reads as TGTGCCAGCAGACCCCCCGGCCTGGGGGTTGAAAAACTGTTTTTT.

The J gene is TRBJ2-5, the V gene TRBV2; perhaps TRBD1 as D (5 bases). Germline V lookup: CDR1 SNHLY, CDR2 FYNNEI. The germline V and J ends were trimmed by 8 bases and 2 bases, with 12 bases remaining between them. This CDR3 region has 13 residues. CDR3 nucleotide sequence: TGTGCCAGCGGCCAGGGCCTACAAGAGACCCAGTACTTC. Encoded protein: CASGQGLQETQYF.

J is TRBJ2-5 and V is TRBV7-9, with D unresolved. The CDR3 runs to 13 residues. Germline CDR1 reads SEHNR; CDR2 reads FQNEAQ (reference sequence). V gave up 1 base and J gave up 4 bases, with 7 bases separating them. CDR3 sequence: CASSLGAPETQYF. CDR3 sequence (DNA): TGTGCCAGCAGCTTAGGTGCCCCAGAGACCCAGTACTTC.

The rearrangement links TRBV5-6 to TRBJ2-1; possible D gene TRBD2, 6 bases. The length of the CDR3 is 16 residues. V was trimmed by 3 bases and J by 2 bases, leaving 15 bases between them. Germline CDR1 SGHDT, CDR2 YYEEEE. CDR3 region: CASSSFSGEAYNEQFF. The CDR3, as DNA: TGTGCCAGCAGCTCATTTAGCGGAGAAGCCTACAATGAGCAGTTCTTC.

This clone was observed a handful of times. The gene calls are TRBV6-6 and TRBJ2-5; weak D call: TRBD2 (6 bases). Trimming shortened V by 5 bases and J by 1 base, and 8 bases separated the two germline ends. The CDR3 spans 13 residues. Germline lookup yields CDR1 MNHNY and CDR2 SVGAGI (reference sequence). CDR3 sequence: CASSRDSQETQYF. The CDR3, as DNA: TGTGCCAGCAGTCGGGACTCCCAAGAGACCCAGTACTTC.

The sample holds a few counts of this clone. This same CDR3 is encoded by further DNA sequences in the sample. The chain couples TRBV20-1 to TRBJ2-7, with no clear D. Germline lookup yields CDR1 DFQATT and CDR2 SNEGSKA (reference sequence). The CDR3 contains 11 residues. Trimming stripped 1 base from V and 2 bases from J, with 3 bases between. CDR3 in amino acids: CSARGAYEQYF. Written as DNA, the CDR3 is TGCAGTGCTAGAGGCGCCTACGAGCAGTACTTC.